The clone carrying this TCR beta chain was recorded many times. This sample is part of a study of CDR3 diversity in severe acne. V trimming: 4 bases; J trimming: 8 bases; junction bases outside the gene matches: 7. The CDR3 consists of 13 residues. Germline V gene sequence: CDR1 MNHEY, CDR2 SMNVEV (reference sequence). MiXCR, applied by TCRdb to the PCR reads, yields one record per CDR3 protein. The profile shows approximately 80,000 distinct CDR3 sequences, over 40% of them singletons. The sequence was collected from a male donor in good health, without acne. The sample consisted of blood. The gene calls are TRBV27 and TRBJ1-2; 7 bases fit TRBD1. CDR3 nucleotide sequence: TGTGCCAGCAGTTCGAGACAGGGACAAGGCTACACCTTC. Its translation is CASSSRQGQGYTF.